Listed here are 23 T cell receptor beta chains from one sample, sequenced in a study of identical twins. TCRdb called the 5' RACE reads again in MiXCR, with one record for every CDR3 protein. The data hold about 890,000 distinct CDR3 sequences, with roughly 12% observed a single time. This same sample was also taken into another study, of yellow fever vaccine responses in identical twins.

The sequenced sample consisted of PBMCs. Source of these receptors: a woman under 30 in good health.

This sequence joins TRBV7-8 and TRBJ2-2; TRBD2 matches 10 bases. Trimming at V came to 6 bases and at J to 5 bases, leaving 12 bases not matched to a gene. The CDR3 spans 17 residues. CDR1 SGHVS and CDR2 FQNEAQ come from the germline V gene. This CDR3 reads CASRRQSGGAGTGELFF. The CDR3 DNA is TGTGCCAGCAGAAGGCAAAGCGGGGGGGCTGGGACCGGGGAGCTGTTTTTT.

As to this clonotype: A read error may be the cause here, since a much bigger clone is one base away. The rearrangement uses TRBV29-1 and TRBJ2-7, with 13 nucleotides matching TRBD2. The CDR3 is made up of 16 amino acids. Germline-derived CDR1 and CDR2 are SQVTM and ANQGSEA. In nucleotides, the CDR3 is TGCAGCGTTGAAGGTGGGGGACTAGCGGGACTCTACGAGCAGAACTTC. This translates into CSVEGGGLAGLYEQNF.

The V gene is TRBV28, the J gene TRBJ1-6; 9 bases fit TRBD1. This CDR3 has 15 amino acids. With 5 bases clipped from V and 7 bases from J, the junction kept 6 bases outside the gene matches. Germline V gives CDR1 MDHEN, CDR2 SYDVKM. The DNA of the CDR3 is TGTGCCAGCAGTACGATGACAGGGGGAAATTCACCCCTCCACTTT. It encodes CASSTMTGGNSPLHF.

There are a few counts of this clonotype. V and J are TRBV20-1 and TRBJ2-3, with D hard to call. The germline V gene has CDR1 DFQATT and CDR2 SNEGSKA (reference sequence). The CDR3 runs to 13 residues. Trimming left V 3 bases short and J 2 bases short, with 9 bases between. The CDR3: CSARETDTDTQYF. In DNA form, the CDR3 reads TGCAGTGCTAGGGAGACTGACACAGATACGCAGTATTTT.

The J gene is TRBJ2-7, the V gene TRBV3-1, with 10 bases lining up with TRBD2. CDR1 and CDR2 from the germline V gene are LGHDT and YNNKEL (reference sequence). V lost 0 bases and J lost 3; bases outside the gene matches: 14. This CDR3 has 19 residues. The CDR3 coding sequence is TGTGCCAGCAGCCAAGATCGGCTAGCGGGAGTTCCAACCCGCTACGAGCAGTACTTC. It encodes CASSQDRLAGVPTRYEQYF.

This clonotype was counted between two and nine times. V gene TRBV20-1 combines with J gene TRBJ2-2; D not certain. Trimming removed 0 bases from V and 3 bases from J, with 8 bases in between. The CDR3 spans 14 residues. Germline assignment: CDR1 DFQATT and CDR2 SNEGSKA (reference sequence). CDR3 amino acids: CSARDWSDTGELFF. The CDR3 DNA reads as TGCAGTGCTAGAGATTGGTCAGACACCGGGGAGCTGTTTTTT.

The CDR3 region is CATSRQAGMEQFF. In nucleotides, the CDR3 is TGTGCCACCAGCAGGCAGGCCGGTATGGAGCAGTTCTTC. This rearrangement joins TRBV15 to TRBJ2-1; no firm D call. Germline V gene lookup returns CDR1 LNHNV and CDR2 YYDKDF (reference sequence). The CDR3 has 13 amino acids. The V end was cut by 3 bases, the J end by 10 bases, with 13 bases between. Complete variable domain (other parts from reference TRBV15 and TRBJ2-1): DAMVIQNPRYQVTQFGKPVTLSCSQTLNHNVMYWYQQKSSQAPKLLFHYYDKDFNNEADTPDNFQSRRPNTSFCFLDIRSPGLGDTAMYLCATSRQAGMEQFFGPGTRLTVL.

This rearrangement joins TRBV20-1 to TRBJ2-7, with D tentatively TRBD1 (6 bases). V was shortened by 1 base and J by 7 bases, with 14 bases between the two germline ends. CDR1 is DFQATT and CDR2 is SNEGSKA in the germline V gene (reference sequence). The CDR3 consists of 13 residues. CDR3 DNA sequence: TGCAGTGCTAGAGCCGCGGACAGTCGAGAGCAGTACGTC. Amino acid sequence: CSARAADSREQYV.

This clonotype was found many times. The chain's CDR3 is CASSQDTSGWNEQFF. The CDR3 DNA follows: TGTGCCAGCAGCCAAGATACTAGCGGATGGAATGAGCAGTTCTTC. The rearrangement joins TRBV3-1 to TRBJ2-1; TRBD2 agrees at 8 bases. CDR1 is LGHDT, CDR2 YNNKEL, per germline (reference sequence). This CDR3 region has 15 residues. V trimming: 0 bases; J trimming: 7 bases; junction bases outside the gene matches: 5.

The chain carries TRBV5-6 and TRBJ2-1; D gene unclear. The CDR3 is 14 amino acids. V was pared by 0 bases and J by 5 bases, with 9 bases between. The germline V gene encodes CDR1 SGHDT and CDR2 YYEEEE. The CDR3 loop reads CASSLGANNNEQFF. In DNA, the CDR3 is TGTGCCAGCAGCTTGGGCGCTAACAACAATGAGCAGTTCTTC.

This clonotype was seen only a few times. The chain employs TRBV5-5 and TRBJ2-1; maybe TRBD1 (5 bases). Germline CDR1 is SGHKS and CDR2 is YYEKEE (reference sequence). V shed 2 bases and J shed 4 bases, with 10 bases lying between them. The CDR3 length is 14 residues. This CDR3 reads CASSFIGAYNEQFF. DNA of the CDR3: TGTGCCAGCAGCTTCATAGGGGCGTACAATGAGCAGTTCTTC.

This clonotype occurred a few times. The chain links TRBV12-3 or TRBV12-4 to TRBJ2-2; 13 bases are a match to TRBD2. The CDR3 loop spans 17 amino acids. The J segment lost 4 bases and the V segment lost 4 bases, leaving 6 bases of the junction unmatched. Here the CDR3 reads CASSSGLAGVPTGELFF. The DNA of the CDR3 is TGTGCCAGCAGTTCAGGACTAGCGGGAGTTCCCACCGGGGAGCTGTTTTTT.

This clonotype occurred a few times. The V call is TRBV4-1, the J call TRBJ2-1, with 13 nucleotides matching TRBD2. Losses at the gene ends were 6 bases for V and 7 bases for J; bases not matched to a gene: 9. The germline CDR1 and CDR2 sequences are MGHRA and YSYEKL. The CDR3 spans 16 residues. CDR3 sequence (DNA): TGCGCCAGCAGGTCTCCGACTAGCGGGAGGAGGAATGAGCAGTTCTTC. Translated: CASRSPTSGRRNEQFF.

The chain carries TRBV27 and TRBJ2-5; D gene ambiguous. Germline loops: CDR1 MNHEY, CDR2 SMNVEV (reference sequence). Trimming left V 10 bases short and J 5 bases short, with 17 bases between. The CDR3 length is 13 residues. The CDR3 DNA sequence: TGTGCCACCAAAAACCAAGGTTCGGAGACCCAGTACTTC. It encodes CATKNQGSETQYF.

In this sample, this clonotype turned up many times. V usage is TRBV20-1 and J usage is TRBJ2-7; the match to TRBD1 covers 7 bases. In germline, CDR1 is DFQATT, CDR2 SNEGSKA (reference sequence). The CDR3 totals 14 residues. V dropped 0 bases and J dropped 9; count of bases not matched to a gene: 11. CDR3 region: CSARDAAGGERQYV. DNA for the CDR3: TGCAGTGCTAGAGATGCTGCAGGGGGTGAAAGGCAGTACGTC.

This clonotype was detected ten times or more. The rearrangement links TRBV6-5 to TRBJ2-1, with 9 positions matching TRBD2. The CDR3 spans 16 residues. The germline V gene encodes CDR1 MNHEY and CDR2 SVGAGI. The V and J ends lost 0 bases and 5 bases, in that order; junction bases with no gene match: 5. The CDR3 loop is CASSYSGLAGHNEQFF. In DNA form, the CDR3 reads TGTGCCAGCAGTTACTCCGGGCTAGCGGGGCACAATGAGCAGTTCTTC.

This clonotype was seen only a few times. The CDR3 loop reads CASRPYQGSGETQYF. CDR3 nucleotides: TGTGCCAGCAGACCCTATCAGGGTAGCGGAGAGACCCAGTACTTC. The chain couples TRBV2 to TRBJ2-5, with a weak D call TRBD2 (6 bases). Germline lookup yields CDR1 SNHLY and CDR2 FYNNEI. The CDR3 consists of 15 residues. V was shortened by 6 bases and J by 4 bases, with 18 bases between the two germline ends.

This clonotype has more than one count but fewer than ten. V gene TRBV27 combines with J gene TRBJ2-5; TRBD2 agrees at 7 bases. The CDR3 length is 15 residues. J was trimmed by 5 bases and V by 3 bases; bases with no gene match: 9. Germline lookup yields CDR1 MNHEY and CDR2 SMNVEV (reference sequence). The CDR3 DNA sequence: TGTGCCAGCAGTTTTGAAGCGGGAACTCGGGAGACCCAGTACTTC. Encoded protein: CASSFEAGTRETQYF.

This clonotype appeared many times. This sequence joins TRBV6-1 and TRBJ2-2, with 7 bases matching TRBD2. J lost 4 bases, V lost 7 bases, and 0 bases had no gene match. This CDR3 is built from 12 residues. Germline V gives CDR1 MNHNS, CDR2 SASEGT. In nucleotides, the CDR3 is TGTGCCAGCAAGCGGGGCACCGGGGAGCTGTTTTTT. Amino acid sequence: CASKRGTGELFF.

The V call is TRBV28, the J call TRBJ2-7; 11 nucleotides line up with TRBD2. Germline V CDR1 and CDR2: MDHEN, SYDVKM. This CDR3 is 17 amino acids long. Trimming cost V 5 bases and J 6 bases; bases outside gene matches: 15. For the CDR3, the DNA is TGTGCCAGCAGTCCAGGGGCCCTTAGCGGGGGGGCGATCGAGCAGTACGTC. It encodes CASSPGALSGGAIEQYV.

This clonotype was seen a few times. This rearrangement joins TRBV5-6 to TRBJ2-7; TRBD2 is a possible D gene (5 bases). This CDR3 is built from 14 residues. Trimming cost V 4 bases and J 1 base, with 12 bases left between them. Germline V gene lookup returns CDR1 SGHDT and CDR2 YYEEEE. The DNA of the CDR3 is TGTGCCAGCAGCCCTCTTAGCGAGTCCTACGAGCAGTACTTC. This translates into CASSPLSESYEQYF.

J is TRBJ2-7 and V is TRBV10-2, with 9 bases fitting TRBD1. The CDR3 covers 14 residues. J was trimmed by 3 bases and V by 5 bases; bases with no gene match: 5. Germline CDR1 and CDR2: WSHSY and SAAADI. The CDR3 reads CASSSGQGHYEQYV. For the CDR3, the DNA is TGCGCCAGCAGTTCGGGACAGGGACACTACGAGCAGTACGTC.

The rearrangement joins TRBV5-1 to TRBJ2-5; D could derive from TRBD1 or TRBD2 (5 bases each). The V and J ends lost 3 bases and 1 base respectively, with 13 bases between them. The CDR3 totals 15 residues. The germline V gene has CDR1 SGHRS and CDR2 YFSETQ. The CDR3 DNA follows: TGCGCCAGCAGCTACACCGGGACCGTCCAAGAGACCCAGTACTTC. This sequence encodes CASSYTGTVQETQYF.